This T cell receptor (beta chain) was captured by sequencing in a study of blood T cell repertoires in COVID-19. The overall study: PBMCs, B-cell-depleted T cells, or T cells were the source of the cDNA or gDNA that made up the material.

Data came from immunoSEQ multiplex PCR; TCRdb stores just in-frame clones and leaves some out. The table has approximately 400,000 clones, 88% seen once; the top ten hold about 1.1%. Across roughly 25 US areas, participants ranged in age from about 18 to 90 years. From germline, CDR1 is SGHDN and CDR2 FVKESK. V was pared by 3 bases and J by 5 bases, with 22 bases between. This CDR3 contains 17 residues. The clonotype comes from a woman aged 18-35 years who had recovered from COVID-19. The sequenced sample was PBMCs or T cells enriched from blood (not recorded which). The rearrangement uses TRBV14 and TRBJ1-2; the D is unclear. CDR3 sequence (DNA): TGTGCCAGCAGCCAGGTTTCCCCGACGGGGTCAGCATATGGCTACACCTTC. Protein: CASSQVSPTGSAYGYTF.